This is a list of T cell receptor beta chains from one sample in a study of blood T cells in healthy people across ages. TCRdb reprocessed the 5' RACE reads with MiXCR, giving one entry per CDR3 protein. The sample gives 920,000 or so distinct CDR3 sequences, 40% to 55% of which show up once; approximately 17% is in the top ten. The sample consisted of blood. The receptors come from a woman aged 55 to 70 in good health. Each CDR3 is given with its conserved first and last residue. The order of the fields is J gene, D gene, V gene, clone size, CDR3 protein, CDR3 DNA. The D gene is left open where the match is weak. Some rows have no size entry. The others give once, few or many, or a class for an expanded clone.

J: TRBJ2-6; D: NA; V: TRBV20-1; size: once; CDR3: CSAVLGLVGSGANVLTF; DNA: TGCAGTGCAGTGTTAGGACTCGTCGGCTCTGGGGCCAACGTCCTGACTTTC
J: TRBJ1-5; D: NA; V: TRBV7-6; size: NA; CDR3: CASSSQAAGPVFNQPQHF; DNA: TGTGCCAGCAGCTCCCAAGCGGCAGGACCCGTCTTCAATCAGCCCCAGCATTTT
J: TRBJ2-5; D: NA; V: TRBV5-1; size: once; CDR3: CASSDDRPQETQYF; DNA: TGCGCCAGCAGCGACGACAGGCCCCAAGAGACCCAGTACTTC
J: TRBJ2-5; D: NA; V: TRBV20-1; size: few; CDR3: CSVAQREETQYF; DNA: TGCAGTGTAGCCCAGCGGGAAGAGACCCAGTACTTC
J: TRBJ2-7; D: NA; V: TRBV7-9; size: NA; CDR3: CASSSFSFEQYF; DNA: TGTGCCAGCAGCTCCTTCTCATTCGAGCAGTACTTC
J: TRBJ2-3; D: NA; V: TRBV20-1; size: NA; CDR3: CSARGRSSTDTQYF; DNA: TGCAGTGCCAGGGGTCGTTCTAGCACAGATACGCAGTATTTT
J: TRBJ2-5; D: NA; V: TRBV6-5; size: NA; CDR3: CASSYAVSYNEQYF; DNA: TGTGCCAGCAGTTACGCGGTCAGCTACAATGAGCAGTACTTC
J: TRBJ2-1; D: NA; V: TRBV6-6; size: few; CDR3: CASSYKGTYNEQFF; DNA: TGTGCCAGCAGTTACAAGGGAACCTACAATGAGCAGTTCTTC
J: TRBJ1-5; D: NA; V: TRBV25-1; size: few; CDR3: CASSDSVNQPQHF; DNA: TGTGCCAGCAGTGACAGCGTCAATCAGCCCCAGCATTTT
J: TRBJ1-2; D: NA; V: TRBV6-6; size: NA; CDR3: CASSDGGLYYGYTF; DNA: TGTGCCAGCAGTGATGGAGGATTGTACTATGGCTACACCTTC
J: TRBJ2-7; D: TRBD2; V: TRBV3-1; size: NA; CDR3: CASSQGLAPGEQYF; DNA: TGTGCCAGCAGCCAGGGACTAGCTCCCGGGGAGCAGTACTTC
J: TRBJ2-5; D: TRBD2; V: TRBV7-7; size: NA; CDR3: CASSRSGTSGRTQYF; DNA: TGTGCCAGCAGCCGATCGGGGACTAGCGGGAGAACCCAGTACTTC
J: TRBJ1-2; D: NA; V: TRBV7-2; size: few; CDR3: CASRLGANYGYTF; DNA: TGTGCCAGCAGGCTAGGGGCTAACTATGGCTACACCTTC
J: TRBJ2-5; D: NA; V: TRBV30; size: few; CDR3: CAWSAGPGRIETQYF; DNA: TGTGCCTGGAGTGCGGGACCGGGGCGGATAGAGACCCAGTACTTC
J: TRBJ2-3; D: NA; V: TRBV15; size: NA; CDR3: CATSRTRALGGDTQYF; DNA: TGTGCCACCAGCAGGACTAGAGCCCTAGGCGGGGATACGCAGTATTTT
J: TRBJ2-5; D: NA; V: TRBV10-3; size: NA; CDR3: CAISEGRRKETRYF; DNA: TGTGCCATCAGTGAGGGGAGGAGAAAAGAGACCCGGTACTTC
J: TRBJ2-7; D: NA; V: TRBV6-1; size: NA; CDR3: CASSEVFYSSYNEQYF; DNA: TGTGCCAGCAGTGAGGTTTTTTACTCCTCCTACAATGAGCAGTACTTC
J: TRBJ2-1; D: NA; V: TRBV7-9; size: NA; CDR3: CASSLGDRGARSNEQFF; DNA: TGTGCCAGCAGCTTGGGGGATCGTGGGGCTCGGTCCAATGAGCAGTTCTTC
J: TRBJ1-1; D: NA; V: TRBV4-1; size: NA; CDR3: CASRPLTGPTEAFF; DNA: TGCGCCAGCAGACCCCTTACAGGTCCCACTGAAGCTTTCTTT
J: TRBJ2-5; D: TRBD2; V: TRBV5-1; size: NA; CDR3: CASRTSGSFGETQYF; DNA: TGCGCCAGCAGGACTAGCGGGAGTTTTGGAGAGACCCAGTACTTC
J: TRBJ2-7; D: NA; V: TRBV7-2; size: NA; CDR3: CASSPGYEEQYF; DNA: TGTGCCAGCAGCCCCGGGTACGAAGAGCAGTACTTC
J: TRBJ1-1; D: NA; V: TRBV10-3; size: few; CDR3: CAIRSTGNTEAFF; DNA: TGTGCCATCAGAAGTACAGGGAACACTGAAGCTTTCTTT
J: TRBJ2-3; D: NA; V: TRBV12-3/TRBV12-4; size: NA; CDR3: CASSLRRISSTDTQYF; DNA: TGTGCCAGCAGTTTGAGGAGGATCTCTAGCACAGATACGCAGTATTTT
J: TRBJ2-3; D: TRBD1; V: TRBV7-2; size: NA; CDR3: CASSLRAGQGADTQYF; DNA: TGTGCCAGCAGCTTACGCGCGGGACAGGGAGCAGATACGCAGTATTTT
J: TRBJ2-5; D: NA; V: TRBV5-1; size: NA; CDR3: CASSPTPSIETQYF; DNA: TGCGCCAGCAGCCCGACCCCGAGCATAGAGACCCAGTACTTC
J: TRBJ2-7; D: NA; V: TRBV29-1; size: few; CDR3: CSVSLGSYNEQYF; DNA: TGCAGCGTCAGTCTGGGCTCCTACAATGAGCAGTACTTC
J: TRBJ2-5; D: NA; V: TRBV10-3; size: NA; CDR3: CAISESVWNEQYF; DNA: TGTGCCATCAGTGAGTCGGTTTGGAATGAGCAGTACTTC
J: TRBJ2-2; D: TRBD1; V: TRBV28; size: NA; CDR3: CASRGTGLANTGELFF; DNA: TGTGCCAGCAGGGGGACAGGACTCGCGAACACCGGGGAGCTGTTTTTT
J: TRBJ2-1; D: NA; V: TRBV14; size: NA; CDR3: CASSQVAGRNEQFF; DNA: TGTGCCAGCAGCCAAGTTGCGGGCCGCAATGAGCAGTTCTTC
J: TRBJ2-2; D: TRBD2; V: TRBV20-1; size: NA; CDR3: CSATGSGRADTGELFF; DNA: TGCAGTGCTACCGGTAGCGGGAGGGCCGACACCGGGGAGCTGTTTTTT
J: TRBJ2-3; D: NA; V: TRBV6-2/TRBV6-3; size: few; CDR3: CASSYSLRDLTDTQYF; DNA: TGTGCCAGCAGTTACTCGTTAAGGGATCTCACAGATACGCAGTATTTT
J: TRBJ2-7; D: NA; V: TRBV6-6; size: NA; CDR3: CASSYSSRPEQYF; DNA: TGTGCCAGCAGTTACTCGAGTCGTCCCGAGCAGTACTTC
J: TRBJ2-4; D: NA; V: TRBV15; size: few; CDR3: CATSNRGVAKNIQYF; DNA: TGTGCCACCAGCAACCGCGGGGTGGCCAAAAACATTCAGTACTTC
J: TRBJ1-4; D: TRBD1; V: TRBV27; size: NA; CDR3: CASSPGQGFGKLFF; DNA: TGTGCCAGCAGTCCGGGACAGGGTTTTGGAAAACTGTTTTTT
J: TRBJ2-3; D: NA; V: TRBV30; size: NA; CDR3: CAWNRGRHYADTQYF; DNA: TGTGCCTGGAACCGAGGGAGACACTATGCAGATACGCAGTATTTT
J: TRBJ2-7; D: TRBD2; V: TRBV4-2; size: NA; CDR3: CASNPLAGGDQPSYEQYF; DNA: TGTGCCAGCAACCCCCTAGCGGGAGGGGATCAACCCTCCTACGAGCAGTACTTC
J: TRBJ2-1; D: NA; V: TRBV15; size: NA; CDR3: CATSRGGTYYNEQFF; DNA: TGTGCCACCAGCAGAGGAGGAACTTACTACAATGAGCAGTTCTTC
J: TRBJ1-5; D: NA; V: TRBV20-1; size: NA; CDR3: CSASMRGAGDVNQPQHF; DNA: TGCAGTGCTAGTATGCGGGGGGCGGGGGACGTCAATCAGCCCCAGCATTTT
J: TRBJ1-1; D: TRBD1; V: TRBV20-1; size: few; CDR3: CSAQRPTGRAIEAFF; DNA: TGCAGTGCCCAGCGCCCGACAGGGCGGGCCATTGAAGCTTTCTTT
J: TRBJ2-1; D: TRBD2; V: TRBV20-1; size: NA; CDR3: CSAEEGLAYNEQFF; DNA: TGCAGTGCTGAAGAGGGACTAGCGTACAATGAGCAGTTCTTC
J: TRBJ2-1; D: NA; V: TRBV6-2/TRBV6-3; size: NA; CDR3: CASSATFLGTAQFF; DNA: TGTGCCAGCAGTGCTACTTTTCTTGGGACCGCGCAGTTCTTC
J: TRBJ2-7; D: NA; V: TRBV25-1; size: few; CDR3: CASSDTGRHEQYF; DNA: TGTGCCAGCAGTGACACAGGGCGGCACGAGCAGTACTTC
J: TRBJ2-3; D: NA; V: TRBV24-1; size: NA; CDR3: CATSDRALADTQYF; DNA: TGTGCCACCAGTGATCGAGCGCTCGCAGATACGCAGTATTTT
J: TRBJ1-5; D: TRBD1; V: TRBV6-1; size: NA; CDR3: CASKGRQGGLITSNQPQHF; DNA: TGTGCCAGCAAGGGGAGACAGGGGGGTCTGATCACCAGCAATCAGCCCCAGCATTTT
J: TRBJ2-5; D: TRBD2; V: TRBV5-1; size: NA; CDR3: CASSLGLAGGTQETQYF; DNA: TGCGCCAGCAGCTTGGGACTAGCGGGAGGGACCCAAGAGACCCAGTACTTC
J: TRBJ2-3; D: TRBD2; V: TRBV7-8; size: NA; CDR3: CASSSPIAGVLTDTQYF; DNA: TGTGCCAGCAGCTCCCCCATAGCGGGAGTGTTGACAGATACGCAGTATTTT
J: TRBJ2-1; D: NA; V: TRBV7-9; size: NA; CDR3: CASSFRRPSSYNEQFF; DNA: TGTGCCAGCAGCTTTCGACGGCCGAGCTCCTACAATGAGCAGTTCTTC
J: TRBJ2-4; D: NA; V: TRBV6-5; size: NA; CDR3: CASSPGPNIQYF; DNA: TGTGCCAGCAGTCCCGGACCAAACATTCAGTACTTC
J: TRBJ1-2; D: TRBD1; V: TRBV12-3/TRBV12-4; size: few; CDR3: CASSSTGSGYTF; DNA: TGTGCCAGCAGTTCGACAGGGAGTGGCTACACCTTC
J: TRBJ1-2; D: TRBD1; V: TRBV20-1; size: once; CDR3: CSARDRHYGYTF; DNA: TGCAGTGCACGGGACAGGCACTATGGCTACACCTTC
J: TRBJ1-2; D: NA; V: TRBV12-3/TRBV12-4; size: few; CDR3: CASRPTGAPNYGYTF; DNA: TGTGCCAGCAGACCCACGGGTGCCCCTAACTATGGCTACACCTTC
J: TRBJ2-2; D: NA; V: TRBV6-1; size: NA; CDR3: CASRSDRNTGELFF; DNA: TGTGCCAGCAGGTCAGACAGGAACACCGGGGAGCTGTTTTTT